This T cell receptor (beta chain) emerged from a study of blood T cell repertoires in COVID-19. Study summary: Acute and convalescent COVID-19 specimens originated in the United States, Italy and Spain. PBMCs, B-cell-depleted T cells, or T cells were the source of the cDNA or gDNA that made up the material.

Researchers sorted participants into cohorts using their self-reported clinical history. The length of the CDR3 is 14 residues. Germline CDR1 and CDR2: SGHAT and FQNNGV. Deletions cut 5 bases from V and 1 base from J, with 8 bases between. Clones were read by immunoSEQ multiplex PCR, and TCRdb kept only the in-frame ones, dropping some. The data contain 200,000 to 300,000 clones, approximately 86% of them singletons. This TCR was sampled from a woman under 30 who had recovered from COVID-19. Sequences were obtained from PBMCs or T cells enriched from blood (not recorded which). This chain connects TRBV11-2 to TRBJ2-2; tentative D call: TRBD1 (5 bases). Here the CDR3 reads CASSATGNTGELFF. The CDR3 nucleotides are TGTGCCAGCAGCGCCACAGGGAACACCGGGGAGCTGTTTTTT.